The entry that follows covers one T cell receptor (beta chain) sequence. The junction had 7 bases not matched to a gene; V was cut back by 5 bases and J by 1 base. CDR3 size: 15 residues. Per the germline V gene, CDR1 is MNHEY and CDR2 is SVGAGI. This entry is derived from a study of blood T cell repertoires in COVID-19. Measured with immunoSEQ multiplex PCR; TCRdb has only the in-frame clones, and not every one. This table has nearly 110,000 clones, about 91% appearing once. This chain connects TRBV6-5 to TRBJ1-1; TRBD1 aligns across 7 bases. Sequenced material: peripheral blood. The TCR sequence derives from a man aged 45 to 65 with active or convalescent COVID-19. CDR3 nucleotide sequence: TGTGCCAGCAGTCGACAGGGTTCGAGGAACACTGAAGCTTTCTTT. It yields the protein CASSRQGSRNTEAFF.